The 22 T cell receptor beta chains given below trace back to one sample, sequenced in a study of blood T cell repertoires in COVID-19. Produced via immunoSEQ multiplex PCR; TCRdb's table is partial and in-frame only. Seen here are under 15,000 clones, roughly 90% observed once, and the top ten hold 12% to 15%. The specimen sequenced was peripheral blood. These receptors all stem from a man aged 65-85 years with active COVID-19.

This chain links TRBV5-1 with TRBJ1-5; no definite D call. Trimming took 0 bases from V and 2 from J, leaving 6 bases between them. Germline V lookup: CDR1 SGHRS, CDR2 YFSETQ. The CDR3 covers 14 residues. CDR3 nucleotide sequence: TGCGCCAGCAGCTTGGGGGAGGGCAATCAGCCCCAGCATTTT. Amino acid sequence: CASSLGEGNQPQHF.

V and J are TRBV30 and TRBJ2-5; TRBD2 matches 8 bases. V shed 5 bases and J 8 bases; nucleotides not matched to a gene: 13. Germline CDR1 is GTSNPN and CDR2 is SVGIG (reference sequence). The CDR3 spans 14 residues. CDR3 DNA: TGTGCCTGGGCGGCGGGAGGATGGGTGGATACCCAGTACTTC. Protein product: CAWAAGGWVDTQYF.

The chain recombines TRBV27 with TRBJ1-2; 8 bases match TRBD1. Germline V gene lookup returns CDR1 MNHEY and CDR2 SMNVEV (reference sequence). The CDR3 is 15 residues long. Germline trimming cut 6 bases from V and 3 bases from J; bases unmatched to any gene: 9. As DNA, the CDR3 is TGTGCCAGCAGGAAGACAGGGGTTTTGGACTATGGCTACACCTTC. Amino acid sequence: CASRKTGVLDYGYTF.

The chain couples TRBV15 to TRBJ1-5; TRBD1 aligns across 7 bases. The CDR3 totals 14 residues. The V gene's germline CDR1 is LNHNV and CDR2 YYDKDF (reference sequence). The junction had 5 bases not matched to a gene; V was cut back by 5 bases and J by 4 bases. CDR3 amino acids: CATSRQGGNQPQHF. The DNA of the CDR3 is TGTGCCACCAGCCGGCAGGGGGGAAATCAGCCCCAGCATTTT.

The V call is TRBV9, the J call TRBJ2-5; maybe TRBD2 (5 bases). V was trimmed by 3 bases and J by 5 bases, leaving 17 bases between them. This CDR3 is 15 amino acids long. Germline CDR1 reads SGDLS; CDR2 reads YYNGEE. CDR3 amino acids: CASSASPSFWETQYF. CDR3 in DNA: TGTGCCAGCAGCGCTTCACCTAGCTTCTGGGAGACCCAGTACTTC.

The chain recombines TRBV5-6 with TRBJ2-3; no clear D gene. V was cut by 0 bases and J by 2 bases, with 10 bases left in between. Per germline, CDR1 SGHDT and CDR2 YYEEEE. The CDR3 extends over 15 amino acids. DNA for the CDR3: TGTGCCAGCAGCTTGGCTACAGCTACCACAGATACGCAGTATTTT. It is translated as CASSLATATTDTQYF.

The chain uses TRBV6-5 and TRBJ2-2; TRBD2 agrees at 7 bases. This CDR3 contains 14 residues. The V gene end was trimmed by 7 bases and the J gene end by 3 bases; junction bases not matched to a gene: 5. Germline assignment: CDR1 MNHEY and CDR2 SVGAGI. In DNA form, the CDR3 reads TGTGCCAGCACTGGGGGGAGGGACACCGGGGAGCTGTTTTTT. Residues: CASTGGRDTGELFF.

The rearrangement joins TRBV6-5 to TRBJ1-1, with 10 bases aligning to TRBD1. In germline, CDR1 is MNHEY, CDR2 SVGAGI. This CDR3 has 15 amino acids. J was trimmed by 5 bases and V by 6 bases; bases with no gene match: 9. CDR3 coding DNA: TGTGCCAGCAGCGGCCGGGACAGGGGATGGACTGAAGCTTTCTTT. Translating it yields CASSGRDRGWTEAFF.

The chain uses TRBV7-9 and TRBJ2-7; D is uncertain. Germline assignment: CDR1 SEHNR and CDR2 FQNEAQ (reference sequence). Trimming left V 1 base short and J 10 bases short, with 11 bases between. CDR3 length: 12 residues. The CDR3 nucleotides are TGTGCCAGCAGCTTAGACGTCCAAACTCAGTACTTC. It specifies CASSLDVQTQYF. The variable domain in full, completed from reference TRBV7-9 and TRBJ2-7, reads DTGVSQNPRHKITKRGQNVTFRCDPISEHNRLYWYRQTLGQGPEFLTYFQNEAQLEKSRLLSDRFSAERPKGSFSTLEIQRTEQGDSAMYLCASSLDVQTQYFGPGTRLTVT.

V and J are TRBV5-6 and TRBJ1-4; D is possibly TRBD1 (5 bases). Trimming removed 2 bases at V and 8 bases at J, with 16 bases between. Germline CDR1 is SGHDT and CDR2 is YYEEEE. This CDR3 comprises 15 residues. The CDR3 DNA is TGTGCCAGCAGCTTTGGCGCCCAGGGTGGCGAAAAACTGTTTTTT. Its translation is CASSFGAQGGEKLFF.

The V and J genes are TRBV7-8 and TRBJ1-4; D is undetermined. Germline loops: CDR1 SGHVS, CDR2 FQNEAQ. The CDR3 runs to 16 residues. V dropped 2 bases and J dropped 0 bases, with 10 bases sitting between them. This CDR3 reads CASSLSQHATNEKLFF. The CDR3 nucleotides are TGTGCCAGCAGCTTATCACAGCATGCAACTAATGAAAAACTGTTTTTT.

V usage is TRBV21-1 and J usage is TRBJ2-4; the D call TRBD1 from the table was never checked on the DNA. TRBV21-1 is noted as a pseudogene. This CDR3 has 14 amino acids. CDR3 protein: CASSTPHNENIQYF. In nucleotides, the CDR3 is TGTGCCAGCAGCACCCCCCACAACGAAAACATTCAGTACTTC.

CDR3 amino acids: CASSQDSNTGELFF. The CDR3 coding sequence is TGTGCCAGCAGTCAGGACAGTAACACCGGGGAGCTGTTTTTT. The V gene is TRBV7-9, the J gene TRBJ2-2; D might be TRBD1 (6 bases). In germline, CDR1 is SEHNR, CDR2 FQNEAQ (reference sequence). The ends were cut back, 6 bases at V and 2 bases at J, with 10 bases in the middle. This CDR3 spans 14 amino acids.

The gene calls are TRBV10-3 and TRBJ2-6, with 12 bases identical to TRBD1. This CDR3 is built from 17 residues. CDR1 ENHRY and CDR2 SYGVKD come from the germline V gene. The junction had 7 bases not matched to a gene; V was cut back by 6 bases and J by 4 bases. CDR3 sequence reads: CAISTGQGAEGANVLTF. DNA for the CDR3: TGTGCCATCAGCACGGGACAGGGGGCGGAAGGGGCCAACGTCCTGACTTTC.

This chain connects TRBV19 to TRBJ2-1, with D uncertain. Per germline, CDR1 LNHDA and CDR2 SQIVND (reference sequence). V lost 3 bases to trimming and J lost 1 base, with 10 bases between them. The CDR3 length is 15 residues. CDR3 DNA: TGTGCCAGTAGTATGTTAGTCGGGTCCTACAATGAGCAGTTCTTC. This encodes CASSMLVGSYNEQFF. The full variable domain, in which reference TRBV19 and TRBJ2-1 provide the parts outside the CDR3, is DGGITQSPKYLFRKEGQNVTLSCEQNLNHDAMYWYRQDPGQGLRLIYYSQIVNDFQKGDIAEGYSVSREKKESFPLTVTSAQKNPTAFYLCASSMLVGSYNEQFFGPGTRLTVL.

This chain joins TRBV5-4 and TRBJ1-1; TRBD1 might be the D (6 bases). The CDR3 contains 13 residues. Germline CDR1 and CDR2: SGHNT and YYREEE (reference sequence). V lost 3 bases, J lost 7 bases, and 13 bases lay in between. This chain's CDR3 is CASSSRTAHEAFF. Written as DNA, the CDR3 is TGTGCCAGCAGCTCCCGGACAGCCCATGAAGCTTTCTTT.

The chain couples TRBV29-1 to TRBJ2-1, with D possibly being TRBD2 (5 bases). Trimming removed 8 bases at V and 2 bases at J, with 16 bases between. The germline V gene encodes CDR1 SQVTM and CDR2 ANQGSEA. This CDR3 contains 14 residues. CDR3 amino acids: CSSPGRATYNEQFF. In DNA form, the CDR3 reads TGCAGCTCCCCCGGGCGGGCCACCTACAATGAGCAGTTCTTC.

This clone was detected once. The gene calls are TRBV15 and TRBJ2-3, with D perhaps TRBD2 (7 bases). V lost 3 bases and J lost 6, with 16 bases in between. Germline V lookup: CDR1 LNHNV, CDR2 YYDKDF (reference sequence). CDR3 length equals 15 residues. CDR3 region: CATSRGGRDSDTQYF. The DNA for the CDR3 is TGTGCCACCAGCAGGGGGGGGCGGGATTCTGATACGCAGTATTTT.

This chain links TRBV18 with TRBJ2-6; 11 bases are shared with TRBD1. The V and J ends lost 1 base and 2 bases, in that order; junction bases with no gene match: 4. The CDR3 runs 18 residues. Germline values: CDR1 KGHSH, CDR2 LQKENI. CDR3 sequence: CASSPRDRGSTGANVLTF. The CDR3 DNA reads as TGTGCCAGCTCACCACGGGACAGGGGGAGTACTGGGGCCAACGTCCTGACTTTC.

J is TRBJ1-6 and V is TRBV6-1; the match to TRBD1 covers 7 bases. Looked up from germline, CDR1 is MNHNS and CDR2 is SASEGT. This CDR3 has 16 residues. V lost 1 base and J lost 7; bases outside the gene matches: 7. The CDR3 sequence: CASSEGTGVTNSPLHF. CDR3 nucleotides: TGTGCCAGCAGTGAAGGAACAGGGGTGACGAATTCACCCCTCCACTTT.

This clone was seen a few times. The chain employs TRBV7-2 and TRBJ1-2; D is perhaps TRBD1 (6 bases). The CDR3 runs 15 residues. Deletions cut 2 bases from V and 1 base from J, with 11 bases between. Per germline, CDR1 SGHTA and CDR2 FQGNSA. This CDR3 reads CASSLSPGDNYGYTF. The CDR3 bases are TGTGCCAGCAGCTTATCTCCAGGGGATAACTATGGCTACACCTTC.

This chain links TRBV4-1 with TRBJ1-4; a weak D match, TRBD1 (6 bases). V was trimmed by 2 bases and J by 4 bases, leaving 11 bases between them. The CDR3 is 15 residues long. Per germline, CDR1 MGHRA and CDR2 YSYEKL. The CDR3 sequence is CASSQQGQLNEKLFF. For the CDR3, the DNA is TGCGCCAGCAGCCAACAGGGGCAACTTAATGAAAAACTGTTTTTT.